One sample yielded the 5 T cell receptor beta chains listed below, sequenced in a study of T cell clonotyping in hematopoietic cell transplantation. The table came from immunoSEQ multiplex PCR; TCRdb's copy has only in-frame clones and leaves some out. The sample includes approximately 26,000 clones, about 79% seen only once; the top ten take approximately 22%. Specified time point: recipient sample about 28 days before transplant, after cytoreduction. Sequenced here: peripheral blood mononuclear cells, sampled before stem cell transplant. Source of these receptors: an older woman with acute myeloid leukemia. Some clones in this sample may be carry-over from other donors' samples.

This chain joins TRBV28 and TRBJ2-4; 9 bases are shared with TRBD2. V was clipped by 5 bases and J by 1 base; unmatched bases: 3. CDR3 length: 15 residues. The germline V gene has CDR1 MDHEN and CDR2 SYDVKM. CDR3 in DNA: TGTGCCAGCAGTGAAGCGGGAGGCGCCAAAAACATTCAGTACTTC. It yields the protein CASSEAGGAKNIQYF.

V is TRBV5-1 and J is TRBJ2-7, with D perhaps TRBD1 (6 bases). Germline V gene lookup returns CDR1 SGHRS and CDR2 YFSETQ. V gave up 0 bases and J gave up 6 bases, with 13 bases separating them. This CDR3 comprises 14 residues. CDR3 sequence: CASSLVGRGFEQYF. CDR3 nucleotide sequence: TGCGCCAGCAGCTTGGTAGGCAGGGGTTTCGAGCAGTACTTC.

V gene TRBV11-1 combines with J gene TRBJ2-1; no definite D call. Germline V CDR1 and CDR2: SGHAT, FQDESV (reference sequence). The CDR3 contains 15 residues. Trimming cost V 1 base and J 3 bases, with 10 bases left between them. The CDR3 DNA sequence: TGTGCCAGCAGCTTAGGGCAGGCGATCTACAATGAGCAGTTCTTC. The encoded protein is CASSLGQAIYNEQFF.

V is TRBV7-9 and J is TRBJ2-7; TRBD1 might be the D (6 bases). In germline, CDR1 is SEHNR, CDR2 FQNEAQ (reference sequence). V was shortened by 5 bases and J by 3 bases, with 20 bases between the two germline ends. The CDR3 spans 16 residues. The CDR3, as DNA: TGTGCCAGCAGCCCAATGACAGGCCTCGGTAACTACGAGCAGTACTTC. Encoded protein: CASSPMTGLGNYEQYF.

The chain joins TRBV29-1 to TRBJ1-2; TRBD1 is a possible D gene (5 bases). V lost 3 bases and J lost 9, with 14 bases in between. The CDR3 has 12 amino acids. Germline V lookup: CDR1 SQVTM, CDR2 ANQGSEA. The DNA of the CDR3 is TGCAGCGTTGAGTGGCGCAGGGAGAGCTACACCTTC. It encodes CSVEWRRESYTF.